This TCR beta chain was observed in a study of cytomegalovirus exposure and HLA in healthy donors. The CDR3 extends over 15 amino acids. From germline, CDR1 is SQVTM and CDR2 ANQGSEA. Unmatched junction bases numbered 14, after V lost 7 bases and J lost 4 bases. A multiplex PCR was run with 60 Vbeta primers and 13 Jbeta primers. Profiled with immunoSEQ multiplex PCR; TCRdb holds only in-frame clones, not every one. The profile shows more than 50,000 clones, over 60% of them singletons. The sample taken for sequencing was PBMCs. The chain carries TRBV29-1 and TRBJ2-7; TRBD1 matches at 9 bases. This TCR came from a man between 45 and 60 years old in good health and CMV-seropositive. CDR3 sequence reads: CSAEMRGQGIYEQYF. The CDR3 bases are TGCAGCGCTGAGATGAGAGGACAGGGGATTTACGAGCAGTACTTC.